This T cell receptor beta chain is drawn from a study of shared T cell receptors in the human thymus. Data came from immunoSEQ multiplex PCR; TCRdb stores just in-frame clones and leaves some out. Of some 700,000 clones in the sample, approximately 83% were seen once. The length of the CDR3 is 15 residues. Trimming stripped 4 bases from V and 6 bases from J, with 15 bases between. Germline loops: CDR1 MGHDK, CDR2 SYGVNS. A further study also used this sample, focusing on human thymus T cells. From that study: Thymic and blood repertoires appeared to display a bias in their usage of V and J genes.

The rearrangement joins TRBV25-1 to TRBJ1-4; a possible D gene is TRBD1 (6 bases). Sequencing was carried out using thymocytes. This TCR was recovered from a girl less than two years old with a congenital heart defect. The chain's CDR3 is CASSVTTGKYEKLFF. The DNA for the CDR3 is TGTGCCAGCAGTGTCACCACAGGGAAGTATGAAAAACTGTTTTTT.